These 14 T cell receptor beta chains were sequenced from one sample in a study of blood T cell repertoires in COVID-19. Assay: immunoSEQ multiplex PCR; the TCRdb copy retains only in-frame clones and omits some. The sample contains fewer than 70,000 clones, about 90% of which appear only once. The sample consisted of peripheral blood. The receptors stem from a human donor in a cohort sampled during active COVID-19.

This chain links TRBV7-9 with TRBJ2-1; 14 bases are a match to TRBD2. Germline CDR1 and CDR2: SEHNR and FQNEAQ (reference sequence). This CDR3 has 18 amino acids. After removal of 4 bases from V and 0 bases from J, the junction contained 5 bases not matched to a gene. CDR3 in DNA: TGTGCCAGCAGCTCCGGACTAGCGGGGGGCATCTCCTACAATGAGCAGTTCTTC. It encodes CASSSGLAGGISYNEQFF.

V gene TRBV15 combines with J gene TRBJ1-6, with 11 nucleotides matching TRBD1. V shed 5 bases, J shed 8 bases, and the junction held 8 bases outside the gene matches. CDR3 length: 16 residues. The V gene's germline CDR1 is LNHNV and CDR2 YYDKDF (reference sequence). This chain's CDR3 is CATSPRDRGYDSPLHF. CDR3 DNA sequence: TGTGCCACCAGCCCACGGGACAGGGGGTATGATTCACCCCTCCACTTT.

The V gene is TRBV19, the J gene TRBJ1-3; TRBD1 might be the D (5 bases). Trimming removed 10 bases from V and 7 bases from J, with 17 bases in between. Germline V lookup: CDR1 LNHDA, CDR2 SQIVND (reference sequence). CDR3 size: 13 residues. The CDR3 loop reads CATLDGRGNTIYF. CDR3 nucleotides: TGTGCCACCTTGGACGGAAGGGGTAACACCATATATTTT.

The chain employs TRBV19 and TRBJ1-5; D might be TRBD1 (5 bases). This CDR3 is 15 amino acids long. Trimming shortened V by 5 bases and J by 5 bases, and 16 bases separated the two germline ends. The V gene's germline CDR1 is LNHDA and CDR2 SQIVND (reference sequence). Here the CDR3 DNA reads TGTGCCAGTAGTGGGGGGGGGTTTTGGGATCAGCCCCAGCATTTT. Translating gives CASSGGGFWDQPQHF.

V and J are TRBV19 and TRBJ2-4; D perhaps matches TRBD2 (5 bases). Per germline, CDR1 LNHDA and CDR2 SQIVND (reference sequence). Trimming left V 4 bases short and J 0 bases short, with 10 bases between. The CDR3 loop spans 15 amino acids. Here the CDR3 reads CASSTDWLAKNIQYF. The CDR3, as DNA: TGTGCCAGTAGTACGGACTGGTTAGCCAAAAACATTCAGTACTTC.

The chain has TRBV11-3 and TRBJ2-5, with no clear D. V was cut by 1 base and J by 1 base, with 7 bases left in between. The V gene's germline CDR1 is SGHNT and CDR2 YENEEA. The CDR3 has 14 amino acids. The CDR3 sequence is CASSLGAAQETQYF. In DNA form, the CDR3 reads TGTGCCAGCAGCTTAGGGGCAGCCCAAGAGACCCAGTACTTC.

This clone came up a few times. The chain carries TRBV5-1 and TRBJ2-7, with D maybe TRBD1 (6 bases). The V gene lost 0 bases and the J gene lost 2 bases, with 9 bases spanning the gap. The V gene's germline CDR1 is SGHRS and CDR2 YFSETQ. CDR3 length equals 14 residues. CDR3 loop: CASSLDTGPYEQYF. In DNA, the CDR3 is TGCGCCAGCAGCTTGGATACAGGGCCCTACGAGCAGTACTTC.

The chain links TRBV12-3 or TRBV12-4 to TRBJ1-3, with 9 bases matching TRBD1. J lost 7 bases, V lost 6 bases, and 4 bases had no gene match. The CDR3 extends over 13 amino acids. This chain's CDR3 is CASRTGTGNTIYF. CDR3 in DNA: TGTGCCAGCAGGACCGGGACAGGGAACACCATATATTTT.

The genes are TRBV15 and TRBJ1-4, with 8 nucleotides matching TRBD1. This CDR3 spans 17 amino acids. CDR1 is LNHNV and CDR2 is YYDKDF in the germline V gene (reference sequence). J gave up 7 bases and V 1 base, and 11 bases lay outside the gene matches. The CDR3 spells CATSRGTTGTGGEKLFF. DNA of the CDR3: TGTGCCACCAGCAGAGGGACCACCGGGACAGGCGGTGAAAAACTGTTTTTT.

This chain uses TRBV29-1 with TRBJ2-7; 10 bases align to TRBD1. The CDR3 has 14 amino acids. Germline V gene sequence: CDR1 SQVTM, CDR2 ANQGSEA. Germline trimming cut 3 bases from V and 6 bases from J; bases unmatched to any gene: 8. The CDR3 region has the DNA TGCAGCGTTGACCCGGGACAGGGGAGGGGCGAGCAGTACTTC. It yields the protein CSVDPGQGRGEQYF.

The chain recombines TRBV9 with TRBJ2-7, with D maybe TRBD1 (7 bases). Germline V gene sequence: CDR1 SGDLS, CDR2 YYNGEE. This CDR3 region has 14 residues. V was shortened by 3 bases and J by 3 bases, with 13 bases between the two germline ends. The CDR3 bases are TGTGCCAGCAGCGCTTCAGGGGGGAGCTACGAGCAGTACTTC. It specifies CASSASGGSYEQYF.

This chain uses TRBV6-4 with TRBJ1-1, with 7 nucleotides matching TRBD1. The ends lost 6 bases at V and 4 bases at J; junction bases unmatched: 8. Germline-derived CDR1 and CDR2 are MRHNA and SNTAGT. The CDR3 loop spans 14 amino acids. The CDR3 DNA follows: TGTGCCAGCAGGACCACAGGGGCGGGCACTGAAGCTTTCTTT. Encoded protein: CASRTTGAGTEAFF.

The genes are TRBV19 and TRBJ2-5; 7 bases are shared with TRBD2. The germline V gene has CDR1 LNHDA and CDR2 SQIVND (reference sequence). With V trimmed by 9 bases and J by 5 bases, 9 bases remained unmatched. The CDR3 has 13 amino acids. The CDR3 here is CASGGTSVETQYF. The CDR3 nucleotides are TGTGCCAGCGGGGGGACCTCCGTGGAGACCCAGTACTTC.

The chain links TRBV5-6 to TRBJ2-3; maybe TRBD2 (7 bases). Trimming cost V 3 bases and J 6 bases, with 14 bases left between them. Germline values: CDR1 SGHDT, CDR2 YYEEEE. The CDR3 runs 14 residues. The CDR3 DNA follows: TGTGCCAGCAGCTCCCGGACTAGGGGGGATACGCAGTATTTT. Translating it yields CASSSRTRGDTQYF.